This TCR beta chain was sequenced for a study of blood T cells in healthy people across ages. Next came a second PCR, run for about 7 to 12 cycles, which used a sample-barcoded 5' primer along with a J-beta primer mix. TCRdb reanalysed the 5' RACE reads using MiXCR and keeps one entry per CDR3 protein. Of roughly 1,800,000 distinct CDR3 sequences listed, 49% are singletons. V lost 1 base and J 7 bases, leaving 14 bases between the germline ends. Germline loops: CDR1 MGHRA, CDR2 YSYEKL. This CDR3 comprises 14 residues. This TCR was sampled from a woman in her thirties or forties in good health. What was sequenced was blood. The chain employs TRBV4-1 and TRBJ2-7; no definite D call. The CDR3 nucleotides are TGCGCCAGCAGCCAAGTAGGGCTAGTCCCTGAGCAGTACTTC. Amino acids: CASSQVGLVPEQYF.